This TCR beta chain was recovered during a study of response to subunit inactivated influenza vaccine. Study results and limitations: Seasonal influenza vaccination, on each occasion, was suggested by the authors to recruit few new T cells.

The CDR3 consists of 12 residues. Points on this clonotype: The antigen remains unidentified.

From the RT-PCR reads, TCRdb called clonotypes with MiXCR, one entry per CDR3 protein. The sample lists about 780,000 distinct CDR3 sequences, less than 20% occurring once. This TCR came from a man aged 45 to 65 who received an inactivated influenza vaccine. The J gene is TRBJ2-7, the V gene TRBV12-3 or TRBV12-4; possibly TRBD1 for D (5 bases). The sample consisted of PBMCs from blood, taken about 5 days after vaccination. In DNA, the CDR3 is TGTGGTAAGGGGTGGGGAACCTACGAGCAGTACTTC. Its protein product is CGKGWGTYEQYF.